The next 15 T cell receptor beta chains were all read from a single sample in a study of blood T cell repertoires in COVID-19. Method: immunoSEQ multiplex PCR; TCRdb's copy keeps in-frame clones and lacks some. This sample has over 150,000 clones; roughly four fifths occur once, and the top ten carry less than 8.5%. The sample taken for sequencing was PBMCs or T cells enriched from blood (not recorded which). These receptors were obtained from a man aged 35-49 years who had recovered from COVID-19.

This clone has a handful of counts. The chain joins TRBV9 to TRBJ1-1, with D uncertain. The V and J ends lost 0 bases and 3 bases respectively, with 9 bases between them. The germline V gene encodes CDR1 SGDLS and CDR2 YYNGEE. The CDR3 consists of 14 residues. The CDR3 sequence is CASSVGPEDTEAFF. CDR3 nucleotides: TGTGCCAGCAGCGTAGGACCCGAGGACACTGAAGCTTTCTTT. The variable domain in full, with the rest retrieved from reference TRBV9 and TRBJ1-1, is DSGVTQTPKHLITATGQRVTLRCSPRSGDLSVYWYQQSLDQGLQFLIQYYNGEERAKGNILERFSAQQFPDLHSELNLSSLELGDSALYFCASSVGPEDTEAFFGQGTRLTVV.

V and J are TRBV5-1 and TRBJ2-4, with D perhaps matching TRBD1 (6 bases). The CDR3 runs to 16 residues. Trimming shortened V by 0 bases and J by 1 base, and 11 bases separated the two germline ends. The germline V gene encodes CDR1 SGHRS and CDR2 YFSETQ. In DNA, the CDR3 is TGCGCCAGCAGCTTGGACAGGGAAGCGGCCAAAAACATTCAGTACTTC. Translating gives CASSLDREAAKNIQYF. Full variable domain (outside the CDR3, taken from reference TRBV5-1 and TRBJ2-4): KAGVTQTPRYLIKTRGQQVTLSCSPISGHRSVSWYQQTPGQGLQFLFEYFSETQRNKGNFPGRFSGRQFSNSRSEMNVSTLELGDSALYLCASSLDREAAKNIQYFGAGTRLSVL.

The rearrangement joins TRBV28 to TRBJ1-2, with TRBD1 matching over 9 bases. This CDR3 has 13 amino acids. Germline loops: CDR1 MDHEN, CDR2 SYDVKM. Losses at the gene ends were 5 bases for V and 6 bases for J; bases not matched to a gene: 4. The CDR3 nucleotides are TGTGCCAGCAGTCCGAGACAGGGGGATGGCTACACCTTC. It encodes CASSPRQGDGYTF.

The V and J genes are TRBV19 and TRBJ1-1; a weak D match, TRBD1 (5 bases). V was cut by 1 base and J by 6 bases, with 9 bases left in between. Germline-derived CDR1 and CDR2 are LNHDA and SQIVND (reference sequence). The CDR3 is made up of 13 amino acids. The CDR3 nucleotides read TGTGCCAGTAGTATAGGGGGGGTAGCTGAAGCTTTCTTT. Residues: CASSIGGVAEAFF.

The chain combines TRBV3-1 (or the pseudogene TRBV3-2) with TRBJ1-1, with 9 bases fitting TRBD1. After removal of 3 bases from V and 11 bases from J, the junction contained 7 bases not matched to a gene. CDR1 is LGHDT, CDR2 YNNKEL, per germline (reference sequence). The CDR3 sequence is 13 residues long. CDR3 bases: TGTGCCAGCAGCCAGGGACAGGGAATTCGGGCTTTCTTT. Amino acids: CASSQGQGIRAFF.

The chain recombines TRBV4-2 with TRBJ1-1; possible D gene TRBD1, 6 bases. Germline V CDR1 and CDR2: LGHNA, YNFKEQ. Between the trimmed V and J ends, which lost 0 bases and 8 bases, there was a span of 10 bases. The CDR3 is 13 amino acids. The CDR3 loop reads CASSQEVGGEAFF. The CDR3 DNA follows: TGTGCCAGCAGCCAAGAGGTAGGGGGAGAAGCTTTCTTT.

CDR3 sequence: CASSLETSPYNEQFF. The CDR3 coding sequence is TGTGCCAGCAGCTTAGAGACTAGCCCCTACAATGAGCAGTTCTTC. The chain is built from TRBV7-3 and TRBJ2-1; 7 nucleotides align to TRBD2. There are 15 residues in the CDR3. V shed 2 bases, J shed 2 bases, and the junction held 3 bases outside the gene matches. The germline V gene has CDR1 SGHTA and CDR2 FQGTGA.

This clone was observed a single time. Different DNA sequences within this sample yield the same CDR3. This chain connects TRBV12-3 or TRBV12-4 to TRBJ1-1, with D maybe TRBD1 (5 bases). Trimming left V 3 bases short and J 3 bases short, with 8 bases between. CDR3 size: 13 residues. The CDR3 is CASSLVGDTEAFF. The CDR3 DNA reads as TGTGCCAGCAGTTTGGTAGGGGACACTGAAGCTTTCTTT.

The count of this clone is one. The V call is TRBV2, the J call TRBJ1-1, with D possibly TRBD1 on 6 matching bases. The CDR3 totals 14 residues. The V gene lost 3 bases and the J gene lost 4 bases, with 12 bases spanning the gap. Germline CDR1 is SNHLY and CDR2 is FYNNEI. The CDR3 protein is CASSDATGITEAFF. DNA for the CDR3: TGTGCCAGCAGTGACGCAACAGGGATCACTGAAGCTTTCTTT.

The chain couples TRBV5-6 to TRBJ1-2; D is unclear. This CDR3 is built from 13 residues. CDR1 SGHDT and CDR2 YYEEEE come from the germline V gene. Trimming stripped 5 bases from V and 8 bases from J, with 16 bases between. CDR3 region: CASSPRPTKGYTF. The CDR3 coding sequence is TGTGCCAGCAGTCCGAGACCGACTAAGGGCTACACCTTC. Full variable domain (rest looked up from reference TRBV5-6 and TRBJ1-2): DAGVTQSPTHLIKTRGQQVTLRCSPKSGHDTVSWYQQALGQGPQFIFQYYEEEERQRGNFPDRFSGHQFPNYSSELNVNALLLGDSALYLCASSPRPTKGYTFGSGTRLTVV.

This clone was seen once. V and J are TRBV7-3 and TRBJ2-1; 7 positions agree with TRBD1. V was clipped by 5 bases and J by 5 bases; unmatched bases: 6. The length of the CDR3 is 14 residues. CDR1 SGHTA and CDR2 FQGTGA come from the germline V gene. For the CDR3, the DNA is TGTGCCAGCAGCCCTGGGACAGCCAACAATGAGCAGTTCTTC. It translates to CASSPGTANNEQFF.

This clone has just a few counts. This rearrangement joins TRBV5-6 to TRBJ1-6; 8 bases fit TRBD1. The CDR3 is 18 amino acids. With V trimmed by 0 bases and J by 7 bases, 12 bases remained unmatched. CDR1 is SGHDT and CDR2 is YYEEEE in the germline V gene. CDR3 sequence reads: CASSLVSATTGGNSPLHF. The CDR3 region has the DNA TGTGCCAGCAGCTTGGTCAGCGCGACCACAGGGGGGAATTCACCCCTCCACTTT. Complete variable domain (other parts from reference TRBV5-6 and TRBJ1-6): DAGVTQSPTHLIKTRGQQVTLRCSPKSGHDTVSWYQQALGQGPQFIFQYYEEEERQRGNFPDRFSGHQFPNYSSELNVNALLLGDSALYLCASSLVSATTGGNSPLHFGNGTRLTVT.

The chain links TRBV13 to TRBJ2-5, with 8 bases aligning to TRBD1. V shed 4 bases and J 13 bases; nucleotides not matched to a gene: 8. The CDR3 sequence is 12 residues long. Per germline, CDR1 PRHDT and CDR2 FYEKMQ (reference sequence). The CDR3 DNA follows: TGTGCCAGCAGCTCCAGGGGGCAAAGTCCGTACTTC. It encodes CASSSRGQSPYF.

CDR3 DNA: TGCGCCAGCAGTCGAAGGGACAGAGACTATGGCTACACCTTC. Encoded protein: CASSRRDRDYGYTF. The chain couples TRBV23-1 to TRBJ1-2; 7 bases are a match to TRBD1. TRBV23-1 is marked as an open reading frame, function uncertain. The CDR3 runs 14 residues. The V segment lost 4 bases and the J segment 3 bases; nucleotides outside the gene matches: 5.

The rearrangement uses TRBV10-3 and TRBJ1-2, with 11 bases identical to TRBD1. V was pared by 6 bases and J by 8 bases, with 14 bases of the junction left unmatched. The CDR3 runs 16 residues. Germline V gene data show CDR1 as ENHRY and CDR2 as SYGVKD. The DNA for the CDR3 is TGTGCCATCAGGGCCCGGGACAGGGGGACGGATAGCGGCTACACCTTC. This encodes CAIRARDRGTDSGYTF.